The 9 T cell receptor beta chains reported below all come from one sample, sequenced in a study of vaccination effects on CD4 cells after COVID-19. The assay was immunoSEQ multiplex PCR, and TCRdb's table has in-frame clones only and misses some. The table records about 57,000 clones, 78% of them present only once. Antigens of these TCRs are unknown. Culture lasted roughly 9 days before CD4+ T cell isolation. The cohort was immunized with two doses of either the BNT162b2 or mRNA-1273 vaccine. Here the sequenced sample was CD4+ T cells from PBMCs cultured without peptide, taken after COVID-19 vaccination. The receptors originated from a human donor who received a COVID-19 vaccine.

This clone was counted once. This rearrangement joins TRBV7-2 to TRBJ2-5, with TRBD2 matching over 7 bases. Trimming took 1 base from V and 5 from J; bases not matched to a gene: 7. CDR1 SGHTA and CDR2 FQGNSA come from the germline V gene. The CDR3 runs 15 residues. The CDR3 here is CASSLVIAGFETQYF. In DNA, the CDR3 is TGTGCCAGCAGCTTAGTGATAGCGGGTTTTGAGACCCAGTACTTC.

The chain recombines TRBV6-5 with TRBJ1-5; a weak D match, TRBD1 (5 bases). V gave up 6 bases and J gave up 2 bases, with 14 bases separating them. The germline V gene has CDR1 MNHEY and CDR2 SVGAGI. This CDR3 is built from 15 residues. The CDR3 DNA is TGTGCCAGCAGGCCTGAGACAGCCGGCAATCAGCCCCAGCATTTT. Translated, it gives CASRPETAGNQPQHF.

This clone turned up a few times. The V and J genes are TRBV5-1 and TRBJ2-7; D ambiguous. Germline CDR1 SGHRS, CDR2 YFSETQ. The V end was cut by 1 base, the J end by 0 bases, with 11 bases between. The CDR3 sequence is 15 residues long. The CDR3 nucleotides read TGCGCCAGCAGCTTGCAACCAGTGAACTCCTACGAGCAGTACTTC. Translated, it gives CASSLQPVNSYEQYF.

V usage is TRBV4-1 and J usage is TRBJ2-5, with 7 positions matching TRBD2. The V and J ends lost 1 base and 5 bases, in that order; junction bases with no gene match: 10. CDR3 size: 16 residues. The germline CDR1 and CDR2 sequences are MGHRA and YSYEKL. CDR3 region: CASSQGGGSGRETQYF. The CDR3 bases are TGCGCCAGCAGCCAAGGGGGGGGGTCGGGGCGGGAGACCCAGTACTTC.

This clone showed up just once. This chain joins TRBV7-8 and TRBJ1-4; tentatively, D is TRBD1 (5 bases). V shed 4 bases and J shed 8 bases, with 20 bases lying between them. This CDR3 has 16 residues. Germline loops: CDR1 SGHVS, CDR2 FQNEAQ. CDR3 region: CASSSLMWGVEEKLFF. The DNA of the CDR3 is TGTGCCAGCAGCTCCCTAATGTGGGGGGTAGAGGAAAAACTGTTTTTT.

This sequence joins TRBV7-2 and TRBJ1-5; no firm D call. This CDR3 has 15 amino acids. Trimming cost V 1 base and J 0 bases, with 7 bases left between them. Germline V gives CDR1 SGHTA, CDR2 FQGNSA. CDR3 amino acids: CASSLDLNSNQPQHF. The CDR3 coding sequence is TGTGCCAGCAGCTTAGACTTGAATAGCAATCAGCCCCAGCATTTT.

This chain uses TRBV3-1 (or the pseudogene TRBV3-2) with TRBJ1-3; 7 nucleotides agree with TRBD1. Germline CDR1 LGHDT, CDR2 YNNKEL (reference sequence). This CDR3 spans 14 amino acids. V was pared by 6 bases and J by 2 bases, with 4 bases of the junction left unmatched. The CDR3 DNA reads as TGTGCCAGCAGATTCGGGACAGCTGGAAACACCATATATTTT. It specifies CASRFGTAGNTIYF.

CDR3 sequence: CASSYFSEQYF. Here the CDR3 DNA reads TGTGCCAGCAGTTACTTTTCCGAGCAGTACTTC. The genes are TRBV6-2 or TRBV6-3 and TRBJ2-7; no reliable D call. V was cut by 1 base and J by 6 bases, with 4 bases left in between. Germline-derived CDR1 and CDR2 are MNHEY and SVGEGT. The length of the CDR3 is 11 residues.

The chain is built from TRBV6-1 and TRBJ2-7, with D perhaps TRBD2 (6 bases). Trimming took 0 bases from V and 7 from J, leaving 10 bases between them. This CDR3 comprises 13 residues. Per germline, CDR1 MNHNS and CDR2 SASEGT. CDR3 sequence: CASSEALRGEQYF. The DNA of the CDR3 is TGTGCCAGCAGTGAAGCGTTACGGGGGGAGCAGTACTTC.